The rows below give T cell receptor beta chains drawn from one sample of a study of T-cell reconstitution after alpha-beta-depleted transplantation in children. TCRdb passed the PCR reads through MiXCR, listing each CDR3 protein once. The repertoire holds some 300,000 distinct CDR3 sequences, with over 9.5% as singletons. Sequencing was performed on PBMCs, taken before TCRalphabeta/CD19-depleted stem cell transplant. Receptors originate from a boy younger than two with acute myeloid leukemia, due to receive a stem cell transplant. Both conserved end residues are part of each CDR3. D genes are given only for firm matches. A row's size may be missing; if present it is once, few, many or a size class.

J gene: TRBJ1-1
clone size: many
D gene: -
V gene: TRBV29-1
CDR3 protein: CSVEDEAQVEAFF
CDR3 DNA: TGCAGCGTTGAAGATGAGGCCCAGGTCGAAGCTTTCTTT

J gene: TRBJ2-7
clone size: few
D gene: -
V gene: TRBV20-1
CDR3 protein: CSARGDEHFSYEQYF
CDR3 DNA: TGCAGTGCTAGGGGGGACGAGCACTTCTCCTACGAGCAGTACTTC

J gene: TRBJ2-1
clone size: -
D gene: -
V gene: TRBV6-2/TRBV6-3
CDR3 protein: CASSYPNAKYNEQFF
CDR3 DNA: TGTGCCAGCAGTTACCCTAACGCTAAGTACAATGAGCAGTTCTTC

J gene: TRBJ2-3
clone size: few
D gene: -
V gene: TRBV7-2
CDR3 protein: CASSSPADTQYF
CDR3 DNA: TGTGCCAGCAGCTCCCCAGCAGATACGCAGTATTTT

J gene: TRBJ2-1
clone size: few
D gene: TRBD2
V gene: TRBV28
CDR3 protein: CASSLPTLSGRALYNEQFF
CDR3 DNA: TGTGCCAGCAGTCTCCCCACCTTGAGCGGGAGGGCCCTCTACAATGAGCAGTTCTTC

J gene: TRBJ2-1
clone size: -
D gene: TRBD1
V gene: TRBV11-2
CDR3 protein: CASSSPGQGPLGSYNEQFF
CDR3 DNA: TGTGCCAGCAGCTCCCCGGGACAGGGCCCCCTCGGCTCCTACAATGAGCAGTTCTTC

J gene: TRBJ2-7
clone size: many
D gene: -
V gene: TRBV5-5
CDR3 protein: CASSGGSYEQYF
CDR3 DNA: TGTGCCAGCAGCGGGGGATCCTACGAGCAGTACTTC

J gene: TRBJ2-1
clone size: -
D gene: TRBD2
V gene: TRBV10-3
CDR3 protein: CAISARTSGEGYNEQFF
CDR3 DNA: TGTGCCATCAGTGCCCGGACTAGCGGGGAAGGCTACAATGAGCAGTTCTTC

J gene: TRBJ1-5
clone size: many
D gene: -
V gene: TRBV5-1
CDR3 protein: CASSLESGSNQPQHF
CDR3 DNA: TGCGCCAGCAGCTTGGAATCCGGGAGCAATCAGCCCCAGCATTTT

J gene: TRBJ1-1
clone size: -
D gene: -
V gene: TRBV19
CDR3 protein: CASSIEAENTEAFF
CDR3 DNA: TGTGCCAGTAGTATAGAGGCAGAGAACACTGAAGCTTTCTTT

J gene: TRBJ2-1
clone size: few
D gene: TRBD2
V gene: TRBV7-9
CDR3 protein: CASSPTMTSHYNEQFF
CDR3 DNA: TGTGCCAGCAGCCCAACCATGACTAGCCACTACAATGAGCAGTTCTTC

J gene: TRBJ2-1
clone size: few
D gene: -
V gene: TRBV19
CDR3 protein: CASSISGVSYNEQFF
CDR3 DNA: TGTGCCAGTAGTATAAGTGGGGTCTCCTACAATGAGCAGTTCTTC

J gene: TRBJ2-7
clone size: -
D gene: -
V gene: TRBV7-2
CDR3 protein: CASSLVGGEPYEQYF
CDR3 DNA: TGTGCCAGCAGCTTAGTCGGCGGGGAACCCTACGAGCAGTACTTC

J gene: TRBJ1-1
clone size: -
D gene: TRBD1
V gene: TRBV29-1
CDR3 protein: CSVAPTGDTEAFF
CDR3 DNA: TGCAGCGTTGCCCCGACAGGGGACACTGAAGCTTTCTTT

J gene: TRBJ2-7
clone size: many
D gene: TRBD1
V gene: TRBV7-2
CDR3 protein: CASSFRQGYYEQYF
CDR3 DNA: TGTGCCAGCAGCTTTCGACAGGGATACTACGAGCAGTACTTC

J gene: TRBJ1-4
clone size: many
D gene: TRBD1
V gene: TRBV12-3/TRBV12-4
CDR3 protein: CASSSTGTGGEKLFF
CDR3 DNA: TGTGCCAGCAGCTCAACGGGGACAGGGGGCGAAAAACTGTTTTTT

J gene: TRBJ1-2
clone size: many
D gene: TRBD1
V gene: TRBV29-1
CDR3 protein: CSVAPGDSPYGYTF
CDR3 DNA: TGCAGCGTCGCTCCTGGGGACAGCCCCTATGGCTACACCTTC

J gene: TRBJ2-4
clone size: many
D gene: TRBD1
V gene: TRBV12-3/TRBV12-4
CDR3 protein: CASSLTGGIAKNIQYF
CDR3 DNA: TGTGCCAGCAGTTTAACAGGGGGAATAGCCAAAAACATTCAGTACTTC

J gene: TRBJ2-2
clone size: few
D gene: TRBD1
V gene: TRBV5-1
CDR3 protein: CASSLRTGAQNTGELFF
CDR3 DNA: TGCGCCAGCAGCCTACGGACAGGGGCACAGAACACCGGGGAGCTGTTTTTT

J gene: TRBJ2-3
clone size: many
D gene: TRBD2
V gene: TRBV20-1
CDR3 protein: CSAFSGRGGDTQYF
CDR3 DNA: TGCAGTGCTTTTAGCGGGAGAGGAGGAGATACGCAGTATTTT

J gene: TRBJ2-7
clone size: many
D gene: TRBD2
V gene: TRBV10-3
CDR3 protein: CAISDRTSGRDEQYF
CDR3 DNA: TGTGCCATCAGTGACAGGACTAGCGGGAGGGACGAGCAGTACTTC

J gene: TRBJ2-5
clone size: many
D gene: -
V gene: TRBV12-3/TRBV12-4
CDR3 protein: CASSYKGETQYF
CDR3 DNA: TGTGCCAGCAGCTACAAAGGAGAGACCCAGTACTTC

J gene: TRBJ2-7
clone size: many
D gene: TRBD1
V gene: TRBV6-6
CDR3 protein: CASNSQGYEQYF
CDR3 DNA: TGTGCCAGCAACTCACAGGGGTACGAGCAGTACTTC

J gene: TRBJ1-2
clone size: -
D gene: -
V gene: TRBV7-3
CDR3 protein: CASSATVVGYTF
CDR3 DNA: TGTGCCAGCAGCGCCACCGTAGTTGGCTACACCTTC

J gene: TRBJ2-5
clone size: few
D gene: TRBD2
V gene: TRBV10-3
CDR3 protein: CAISRMTSGQETQYF
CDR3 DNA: TGTGCCATCAGTCGAATGACTAGCGGCCAAGAGACCCAGTACTTC

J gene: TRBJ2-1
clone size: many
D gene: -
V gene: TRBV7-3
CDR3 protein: CASSAFEGVYNEQFF
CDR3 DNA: TGTGCCAGCAGCGCCTTTGAGGGGGTCTACAATGAGCAGTTCTTC

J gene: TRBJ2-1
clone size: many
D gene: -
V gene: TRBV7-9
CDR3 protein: CASSSPSDYEQFF
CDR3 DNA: TGTGCCAGCAGCTCCCCTAGCGACTATGAGCAGTTCTTC

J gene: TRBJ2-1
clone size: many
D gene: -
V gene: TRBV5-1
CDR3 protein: CASSLGLGRYNEQFF
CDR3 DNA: TGCGCCAGCAGCTTGGGCCTAGGTCGTTACAATGAGCAGTTCTTC

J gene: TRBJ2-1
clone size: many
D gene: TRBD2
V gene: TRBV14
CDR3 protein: CASSSRTSWSSYNEQFF
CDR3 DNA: TGTGCCAGCAGCTCCCGGACTAGCTGGAGCTCCTACAATGAGCAGTTCTTC

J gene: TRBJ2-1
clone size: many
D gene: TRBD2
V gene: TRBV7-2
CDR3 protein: CASSLVAGARDEQFF
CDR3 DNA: TGTGCCAGCAGCTTAGTGGCGGGAGCGAGGGATGAGCAGTTCTTC

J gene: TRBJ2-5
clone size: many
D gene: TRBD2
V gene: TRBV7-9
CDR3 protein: CASSQNPGLAGETQYF
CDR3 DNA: TGTGCCAGCAGCCAGAATCCCGGACTAGCGGGAGAGACCCAGTACTTC

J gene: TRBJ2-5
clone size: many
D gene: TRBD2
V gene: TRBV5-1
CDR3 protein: CASRHASGSKETQYF
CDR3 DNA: TGCGCCAGCCGCCACGCTAGCGGGAGTAAAGAGACCCAGTACTTC